The 17 T cell receptor beta chains in this list originate from one sample, sequenced in a study of long-term antiretroviral therapy in people with HIV. The authors ran the immunoSEQ assay, v3.0, at survey level. The assay was immunoSEQ multiplex PCR, and TCRdb's table has in-frame clones only and misses some. The sample lists approximately 21,000 clones; around 90% were seen once. The source was unsorted PBMCs, collected 2.3 years after starting antiretroviral therapy. The receptors here all came from a man aged 55 to 69 with HIV.

The chain has TRBV6-4 and TRBJ2-4, with TRBD2 matching over 11 bases. Germline values: CDR1 MRHNA, CDR2 SNTAGT. The CDR3 loop spans 14 amino acids. The junction had 6 bases not matched to a gene; V was cut back by 6 bases and J by 8 bases. This CDR3 reads CASSPLAGVDIQYF. CDR3 in DNA: TGTGCCAGCAGCCCACTAGCGGGAGTTGACATTCAGTACTTC.

This clone was observed a handful of times. The CDR3 is CASSFQGHSGNTIYF. The CDR3 DNA reads TGTGCCAGCAGCTTTCAGGGACACTCTGGAAACACCATATATTTT. The chain combines TRBV11-1 with TRBJ1-3; tentatively, D is TRBD1 (6 bases). The CDR3 runs to 15 residues. Germline lookup yields CDR1 SGHAT and CDR2 FQDESV (reference sequence). V was shortened by 3 bases and J by 0 bases, with 9 bases between the two germline ends.

V usage is TRBV18 and J usage is TRBJ2-1; D perhaps matches TRBD2 (6 bases). V was pared by 1 base and J by 0 bases, with 7 bases between. CDR1 is KGHSH and CDR2 is LQKENI in the germline V gene. The CDR3 sequence is 15 residues long. DNA for the CDR3: TGTGCCAGCTCACCACGGGGGGTCTCCTACAATGAGCAGTTCTTC. It encodes CASSPRGVSYNEQFF.

The rearrangement joins TRBV6-1 to TRBJ1-1; D call uncertain. The germline gives CDR1 MNHNS, CDR2 SASEGT. The CDR3 loop spans 12 amino acids. Trimming pared 6 bases from V and 2 bases from J, leaving 7 bases between. This chain's CDR3 is CASRYSNTEAFF. CDR3 nucleotides: TGTGCCAGCAGATACAGCAACACTGAAGCTTTCTTT.

The chain has TRBV19 and TRBJ1-5; D possibly corresponds to TRBD1 (6 bases). Trimming shortened V by 4 bases and J by 4 bases, and 23 bases separated the two germline ends. Germline-derived CDR1 and CDR2 are LNHDA and SQIVND (reference sequence). CDR3 length equals 18 residues. This chain's CDR3 is CASSKEIVPGHANQPQHF. As DNA, the CDR3 is TGTGCCAGTAGTAAGGAGATAGTCCCGGGACACGCAAATCAGCCCCAGCATTTT.

The V call is TRBV15, the J call TRBJ2-5; no reliable D call. The germline CDR1 and CDR2 sequences are LNHNV and YYDKDF (reference sequence). Trimming removed 3 bases at V and 10 bases at J, with 24 bases between. The CDR3 is 16 amino acids. The CDR3, as DNA: TGTGCCACCAGCAGTCGCCGCGTACATCCCGGCCGTAGCCAGTACTTC. It codes for CATSSRRVHPGRSQYF.

The rearrangement links TRBV4-2 to TRBJ2-5, with D tentatively TRBD2 (5 bases). There are 12 residues in the CDR3. Germline CDR1 reads LGHNA; CDR2 reads YNFKEQ. The germline V and J ends were trimmed by 5 bases and 5 bases, with 9 bases remaining between them. The CDR3 bases are TGTGCCAGCAGCGGAGGAGAGGAGACCCAGTACTTC. The encoded protein is CASSGGEETQYF.

The J gene is TRBJ2-1, the V gene TRBV7-9; 9 bases are a match to TRBD2. The CDR3 covers 16 residues. V gave up 2 bases and J gave up 7 bases; unmatched junction bases: 9. Germline V gene lookup returns CDR1 SEHNR and CDR2 FQNEAQ (reference sequence). The CDR3: CASSLTGGGARNEQFF. DNA for the CDR3: TGTGCCAGCAGCTTAACGGGCGGGGGGGCCAGGAATGAGCAGTTCTTC.

This clone was recorded once. The chain has TRBV30 and TRBJ2-7, with D possibly matching TRBD2 (5 bases). The CDR3 consists of 14 residues. Trimming cost V 5 bases and J 5 bases, with 19 bases left between them. Germline V gene sequence: CDR1 GTSNPN, CDR2 SVGIG (reference sequence). The CDR3 loop is CAWGMENAGNEQYF. As DNA, the CDR3 is TGTGCCTGGGGGATGGAAAATGCGGGCAACGAGCAGTACTTC.

This sequence joins TRBV7-9 and TRBJ2-3, with D perhaps TRBD1 or TRBD2 (5 bases each). CDR1 and CDR2 from the germline V gene are SEHNR and FQNEAQ (reference sequence). The CDR3 extends over 13 amino acids. Trimming cost V 5 bases and J 8 bases, with 14 bases left between them. The CDR3 DNA follows: TGTGCCAGCAGCCCCGGGGCTGGGGGTACGCAGTATTTT. It yields the protein CASSPGAGGTQYF.

The CDR3 DNA is TGTGCCAGCAGCCGGGGACAGGCCAACTCCTACGAGCAGTACTTC. Encoded protein: CASSRGQANSYEQYF. V is TRBV7-9 and J is TRBJ2-7; 8 bases are a match to TRBD1. Germline V gives CDR1 SEHNR, CDR2 FQNEAQ (reference sequence). The CDR3 runs 15 residues. With 5 bases clipped from V and 0 bases from J, the junction kept 6 bases outside the gene matches.

In regard to this clone: It is likely a read error, because the conserved phenylalanine at the end of the CDR3 is missing. V gene TRBV29-1 combines with J gene TRBJ2-2, with 12 bases lining up with TRBD2. Germline CDR1 is SQVTM and CDR2 is ANQGSEA. Trimming took 1 base from V and 4 from J; bases not matched to a gene: 4. The CDR3 covers 16 residues. CDR3 sequence reads: CSVEGLAGGPTGELFL. The CDR3 DNA follows: TGCAGCGTTGAAGGCCTAGCGGGAGGGCCCACCGGGGAGCTGTTTCTT.

The chain employs TRBV5-1 and TRBJ1-6; tentatively, D is TRBD1 (6 bases). V lost 4 bases and J lost 3, with 11 bases in between. Germline V gives CDR1 SGHRS, CDR2 YFSETQ. The CDR3 runs 15 residues. The CDR3 DNA is TGCGCCAGCAGCAACACAGGGAGCTATAATTCACCCCTCCACTTT. Amino acids: CASSNTGSYNSPLHF.

V is TRBV18 and J is TRBJ2-5; D ambiguous. Trimming pared 2 bases from V and 1 base from J, leaving 11 bases between. This CDR3 is 15 amino acids long. The germline CDR1 and CDR2 sequences are KGHSH and LQKENI. The CDR3 reads CASSPDSGTQETQYF. In DNA, the CDR3 is TGTGCCAGCTCACCAGATTCAGGAACCCAAGAGACCCAGTACTTC.

The chain employs TRBV15 and TRBJ1-1; possible D gene TRBD1, 6 bases. This CDR3 has 18 residues. Germline V gene data show CDR1 as LNHNV and CDR2 as YYDKDF (reference sequence). Trimming took 1 base from V and 0 from J, leaving 18 bases between them. This CDR3 is CATSRGLQYRVLNTEAFF. In DNA form, the CDR3 reads TGTGCCACCAGCAGAGGGTTACAATACAGGGTTTTGAACACTGAAGCTTTCTTT.

The chain uses TRBV11-3 and TRBJ1-1; D is perhaps TRBD1 (5 bases). Per the germline V gene, CDR1 is SGHNT and CDR2 is YENEEA. The ends were cut back, 0 bases at V and 3 bases at J, with 8 bases in the middle. CDR3 length: 14 residues. The CDR3 reads CASSLEGADTEAFF. The CDR3 bases are TGTGCCAGCAGCTTAGAAGGGGCCGACACTGAAGCTTTCTTT.

The genes are TRBV5-1 and TRBJ2-3; D is unresolved. CDR3 length: 15 residues. Germline V gene lookup returns CDR1 SGHRS and CDR2 YFSETQ. Trimming stripped 1 base from V and 0 bases from J, with 9 bases between. The CDR3 here is CASSLSSPSTDTQYF. The CDR3 DNA follows: TGCGCCAGCAGCTTGTCGAGTCCTAGCACAGATACGCAGTATTTT.